In this sample, the clone carrying this T cell receptor (beta chain) turned up a few times. RNA transcripts were the template for amplifying TCR beta CDR3 regions. The primer set for the first-round RT-PCR of the TCR CDR3 was HTBI. TCRdb re-derived calls from the multiplex PCR reads in MiXCR, one entry per CDR3 protein. The profile shows 550,000 to 850,000 distinct CDR3 sequences, around 20% of them singletons. The sample is drawn from a study of T cells in Graves' hyperthyroidism and ophthalmopathy. The CDR3 consists of 14 residues. The J segment lost 4 bases and the V segment lost 4 bases, leaving 5 bases of the junction unmatched. Germline CDR1 and CDR2: SGHRS and YFSETQ.

The receptor comes from a woman aged 45-60 years with Graves' hyperthyroidism that later progressed to Graves' ophthalmopathy. The chain couples TRBV5-1 to TRBJ1-1, with 9 bases identical to TRBD1. What was sequenced was blood. The CDR3 DNA reads TGCGCCAGCAGCCACGAACAGGGGGCCACTGAAGCTTTCTTT. As protein: CASSHEQGATEAFF.